The next 16 T cell receptor beta chains were all read from a single sample in a study of cytomegalovirus exposure and HLA in healthy donors. Using immunoSEQ multiplex PCR, the repertoire was profiled, and TCRdb retains in-frame clones only, with some absent. The sample has about 160,000 clones; about nine tenths are singletons. The specimen was PBMCs. The source of these receptors is a woman aged 30 to 39 in good health and CMV-seronegative.

CDR3 residues: CASSPSRAGRSYEQYF. Written as DNA, the CDR3 is TGTGCCAGCAGCCCCAGTCGAGCGGGAAGGTCCTACGAGCAGTACTTC. The chain carries TRBV7-8 and TRBJ2-7, with 7 bases fitting TRBD2. V was pared by 5 bases and J by 1 base, with 11 bases of the junction left unmatched. The CDR3 is 16 amino acids. In germline, CDR1 is SGHVS, CDR2 FQNEAQ.

This clone was seen just once. In the same sample, other DNA sequences code for this CDR3. The chain carries TRBV6-5 and TRBJ1-5, with D tentatively TRBD1 (5 bases). This CDR3 region has 14 residues. Germline V lookup: CDR1 MNHEY, CDR2 SVGAGI. The V end was cut by 0 bases, the J end by 7 bases, with 10 bases between. The CDR3 sequence is CASSYSRGDQPQHF. CDR3 in DNA: TGTGCCAGCAGTTACTCGAGAGGGGACCAGCCCCAGCATTTT.

The CDR3 loop reads CASTRRAANSPLHF. The DNA of the CDR3 is TGTGCCAGTACCCGCCGGGCGGCTAATTCACCCCTCCACTTT. This chain connects TRBV19 to TRBJ1-6, with D unclear. V was shortened by 7 bases and J by 6 bases, with 13 bases between the two germline ends. The V gene's germline CDR1 is LNHDA and CDR2 SQIVND (reference sequence). This CDR3 has 14 amino acids.

The chain recombines TRBV2 with TRBJ1-2; no firm D call. CDR3 length: 15 residues. V lost 0 bases, J lost 4 bases, and 12 bases lay in between. CDR1 and CDR2 from the germline V gene are SNHLY and FYNNEI. In nucleotides, the CDR3 is TGTGCCAGCAGTGAAGCGCTTGAGACGGGCTATGGCTACACCTTC. Its translation: CASSEALETGYGYTF.

The chain combines TRBV4-2 with TRBJ2-3, with TRBD2 identical over 9 bases. The germline gives CDR1 LGHNA, CDR2 YNFKEQ. This CDR3 comprises 17 residues. The V segment lost 7 bases and the J segment 2 bases; nucleotides outside the gene matches: 13. The chain's CDR3 is CASTARVASGDTDTQYF. The CDR3 bases are TGTGCCAGCACCGCAAGGGTGGCTAGCGGGGACACAGATACGCAGTATTTT.

This rearrangement joins TRBV6-6 to TRBJ1-2; tentative D call: TRBD1 (6 bases). Germline V gives CDR1 MNHNY, CDR2 SVGAGI (reference sequence). This CDR3 has 14 residues. V was cut by 2 bases and J by 0 bases, with 7 bases left in between. CDR3 loop: CASSYDRSNYGYTF. The CDR3 DNA reads as TGTGCCAGCAGTTACGACAGGTCTAACTATGGCTACACCTTC.

This sequence joins TRBV5-5 and TRBJ1-5; TRBD1 aligns across 9 bases. Germline V gene data show CDR1 as SGHKS and CDR2 as YYEKEE (reference sequence). The CDR3 loop spans 16 amino acids. With 4 bases clipped from V and 6 bases from J, the junction kept 11 bases outside the gene matches. The CDR3: CASSPRDREWGQPQHF. Here the CDR3 DNA reads TGTGCCAGCAGCCCCCGGGACAGGGAGTGGGGTCAGCCCCAGCATTTT.

This clone showed up just once. The V gene is TRBV4-2, the J gene TRBJ2-7; D is possibly TRBD2 (7 bases). Germline V lookup: CDR1 LGHNA, CDR2 YNFKEQ. Trimming pared 0 bases from V and 3 bases from J, leaving 21 bases between. The CDR3 spans 18 residues. The CDR3 DNA reads TGTGCCAGCAGCCAAGATTTCGTGGGGGGCGGGAGCCACTACGAGCAGTACTTC. Translation: CASSQDFVGGGSHYEQYF.

The J gene is TRBJ2-1, the V gene TRBV6-5, with 8 nucleotides matching TRBD2. This CDR3 region has 15 residues. The ends lost 6 bases at V and 4 bases at J; junction bases unmatched: 8. Germline loops: CDR1 MNHEY, CDR2 SVGAGI. CDR3 region: CASSTRLAGYNEQFF. The CDR3 DNA reads TGTGCCAGCAGCACCCGATTAGCGGGGTACAATGAGCAGTTCTTC.

This clone was seen a handful of times. The rearrangement joins TRBV10-2 to TRBJ2-7, with 9 bases identical to TRBD1. The CDR3 contains 14 residues. J lost 1 base, V lost 4 bases, and 2 bases had no gene match. CDR1 and CDR2 (germline): WSHSY, SAAADI. The CDR3 coding sequence is TGCGCCAGCAGTGGGGGGACAGGGTCCTACGAGCAGTACTTC. Protein: CASSGGTGSYEQYF.

This clone appeared once. This chain connects TRBV5-4 to TRBJ2-3; D remains unclear. V dropped 4 bases and J dropped 3 bases, with 9 bases sitting between them. CDR3 size: 13 residues. Germline V gene sequence: CDR1 SGHNT, CDR2 YYREEE (reference sequence). CDR3 sequence: CASSRWGTDTQYF. DNA of the CDR3: TGTGCCAGCAGCCGGTGGGGAACAGATACGCAGTATTTT.

This chain joins TRBV7-2 and TRBJ1-4, with TRBD1 identical over 9 bases. The CDR3 extends over 16 amino acids. The trim removed 5 bases at V and 10 bases at J, leaving 14 bases unmatched. Germline V CDR1 and CDR2: SGHTA, FQGNSA. The CDR3 region is CASSLAPGQGVGKLFF. In nucleotides, the CDR3 is TGTGCCAGCAGCCTCGCGCCGGGACAGGGAGTCGGAAAACTGTTTTTT.

V is TRBV28 and J is TRBJ2-7; D gene ambiguous. V was cut by 3 bases and J by 8 bases, with 8 bases left in between. Germline lookup yields CDR1 MDHEN and CDR2 SYDVKM. CDR3 length: 11 amino acids. CDR3 sequence (DNA): TGTGCCAGCAGTTTGTCGGTGAAGCAGTACTTC. Protein sequence: CASSLSVKQYF.

This clone showed up just once. J is TRBJ1-5 and V is TRBV6-6; D is undetermined. Germline-derived CDR1 and CDR2 are MNHNY and SVGAGI (reference sequence). V was cut by 0 bases and J by 1 base, with 10 bases left in between. The CDR3 spans 16 residues. The CDR3 nucleotides are TGTGCCAGCAGTTACTCGACCAGCCTAAGCAATCAGCCCCAGCATTTT. As protein: CASSYSTSLSNQPQHF.

J is TRBJ1-5 and V is TRBV2, with D unclear. CDR1 and CDR2 (germline): SNHLY, FYNNEI. The CDR3 spans 13 residues. Trimming took off 6 bases at V and 5 bases at J, with 11 bases between the two ends. CDR3 residues: CASRVVWDQPQHF. CDR3 nucleotide sequence: TGTGCCAGCAGAGTTGTCTGGGATCAGCCCCAGCATTTT.

The V call is TRBV5-6, the J call TRBJ2-7; D gene uncertain. The CDR3 spans 11 residues. Germline CDR1 is SGHDT and CDR2 is YYEEEE. V was cut by 2 bases and J by 6 bases, with 6 bases left in between. This CDR3 reads CASSLGGEQYF. DNA for the CDR3: TGTGCCAGCAGCTTAGGCGGCGAGCAGTACTTC.